The 14 T cell receptor beta chains below all came from one sample that was sequenced in a study of T cells after yellow fever vaccination. In TCRdb, the 5' RACE reads were re-called with MiXCR into one record per CDR3 protein. The sample carries about 240,000 distinct CDR3 sequences, 3.6% recorded once. Sequencing was performed on PBMCs, taken 15 days after the yellow fever booster vaccination. These receptors were collected from a man younger than 35 who received the YFV17D yellow fever vaccine.

This clonotype was observed at least ten times. The rearrangement uses TRBV29-1 and TRBJ2-3; possibly TRBD1 or TRBD2 for D (5 bases each). This CDR3 contains 12 residues. The germline V gene has CDR1 SQVTM and CDR2 ANQGSEA. Trimming shortened V by 6 bases and J by 3 bases, and 10 bases separated the two germline ends. The CDR3 region has the DNA TGCAGCGTGGGGGACCCTACAGATACGCAGTATTTT. It is translated as CSVGDPTDTQYF.

This clonotype was seen ten or more times. The chain joins TRBV20-1 to TRBJ2-5; 8 positions match TRBD2. With V trimmed by 3 bases and J by 3 bases, 9 bases remained unmatched. Per germline, CDR1 DFQATT and CDR2 SNEGSKA (reference sequence). There are 15 residues in the CDR3. The CDR3 spells CSASPRVAGKETQYF. In DNA, the CDR3 is TGCAGTGCTAGTCCCCGCGTAGCGGGGAAAGAGACCCAGTACTTC.

This clonotype has at least ten counts. The gene calls are TRBV6-5 and TRBJ1-1, with unresolved D. There are 17 residues in the CDR3. CDR1 is MNHEY and CDR2 is SVGAGI in the germline V gene. V lost 0 bases and J 0 bases, leaving 14 bases between the germline ends. The CDR3 DNA follows: TGTGCCAGCAGTTACTCCCAGACAACCACCATGAACACTGAAGCTTTCTTT. Residues: CASSYSQTTTMNTEAFF.

A few counts support this clonotype. This chain connects TRBV5-4 to TRBJ1-1, with 8 bases lining up with TRBD1. Germline V gene sequence: CDR1 SGHNT, CDR2 YYREEE (reference sequence). V gave up 4 bases and J gave up 7 bases; unmatched junction bases: 9. This CDR3 is built from 14 residues. The CDR3 loop is CASSTRDRTLEAFF. For the CDR3, the DNA is TGTGCCAGCAGCACCCGGGACAGGACACTTGAAGCTTTCTTT.

The CDR3 sequence is CASSLQKETQYF. The CDR3 coding sequence is TGCGCCAGCAGCTTACAGAAAGAGACCCAGTACTTC. The chain joins TRBV5-1 to TRBJ2-5, with no clear D. With 2 bases removed from V and 3 bases from J, the gap between germline ends came to 5 bases. Germline CDR1 reads SGHRS; CDR2 reads YFSETQ. CDR3 length: 12 residues.

This clonotype has ten or more counts. The gene calls are TRBV5-1 and TRBJ2-1; D not certain. Trimming stripped 0 bases from V and 4 bases from J, with 8 bases between. Germline assignment: CDR1 SGHRS and CDR2 YFSETQ. This CDR3 contains 14 residues. CDR3 in amino acids: CASSLGITYNEQFF. For the CDR3, the DNA is TGCGCCAGCAGCTTGGGTATCACTTACAATGAGCAGTTCTTC. Using reference TRBV5-1 and TRBJ2-1 for the parts outside the CDR3, the full variable domain is KAGVTQTPRYLIKTRGQQVTLSCSPISGHRSVSWYQQTPGQGLQFLFEYFSETQRNKGNFPGRFSGRQFSNSRSEMNVSTLELGDSALYLCASSLGITYNEQFFGPGTRLTVL.

At least ten counts were recorded for this clonotype. The CDR3 protein is CSARDVLYNEQFF. As DNA, the CDR3 is TGCAGTGCTAGAGATGTCCTTTACAATGAGCAGTTCTTC. The chain combines TRBV20-1 with TRBJ2-1; D ambiguous. Germline loops: CDR1 DFQATT, CDR2 SNEGSKA (reference sequence). This CDR3 region has 13 residues. V gave up 0 bases and J gave up 4 bases, with 7 bases separating them.

This clonotype came up many times. This sequence joins TRBV7-2 and TRBJ2-5, with D maybe TRBD2 (5 bases). Germline V gives CDR1 SGHTA, CDR2 FQGNSA. The CDR3 covers 14 residues. V was clipped by 3 bases and J by 3 bases, with 11 bases between them. The chain's CDR3 is CASSFNGVKETQYF. CDR3 sequence (DNA): TGTGCCAGCAGCTTCAACGGGGTGAAAGAGACCCAGTACTTC.

This clonotype was observed at least ten times. J is TRBJ2-7 and V is TRBV7-2, with 15 bases lining up with TRBD2. This CDR3 contains 16 residues. Germline assignment: CDR1 SGHTA and CDR2 FQGNSA. V dropped 1 base and J dropped 8; count of bases not matched to a gene: 6. The DNA for the CDR3 is TGTGCCAGCAGCTTAGACGGGACTAGCGGGGGGTCTAAGCAGTACTTC. This sequence encodes CASSLDGTSGGSKQYF.

This clonotype was recorded many times. The rearrangement uses TRBV6-1 and TRBJ2-7, with TRBD2 matching 8 bases. Trimming removed 3 bases from V and 3 bases from J; junction bases left unmatched: 4. CDR3 size: 14 residues. Germline V gives CDR1 MNHNS, CDR2 SASEGT. CDR3 bases: TGTGCCAGCAGTGACCTAGCGGGCGGCTACGAGCAGTACGTC. It yields the protein CASSDLAGGYEQYV.

The genes are TRBV12-3 or TRBV12-4 and TRBJ2-3, with unresolved D. The V gene lost 1 base and the J gene lost 7 bases, with 6 bases spanning the gap. The CDR3 totals 12 residues. The DNA of the CDR3 is TGTGCCAGCAGTTTAGTAATGAATACGCAGTATTTT. Translated: CASSLVMNTQYF.

This clonotype was picked up many times. Written as DNA, the CDR3 is TGTGCCAGCTCACCTATGGGACAGCTCCATGAAAAACTGTTTTTT. It specifies CASSPMGQLHEKLFF. The J gene is TRBJ1-4, the V gene TRBV18; 7 nucleotides match TRBD1. The germline gives CDR1 KGHSH, CDR2 LQKENI. The CDR3 length is 15 residues. V gave up 3 bases and J gave up 6 bases; unmatched junction bases: 7. The full variable domain, its missing parts supplied by reference TRBV18 and TRBJ1-4, is NAGVMQNPRHLVRRRGQEARLRCSPMKGHSHVYWYRQLPEEGLKFMVYLQKENIIDESGMPKERFSAEFPKEGPSILRIQQVVRGDSAAYFCASSPMGQLHEKLFFGSGTQLSVL.

This clonotype appeared many times. The chain employs TRBV2 and TRBJ2-6; D not resolved. Per the germline V gene, CDR1 is SNHLY and CDR2 is FYNNEI. The CDR3 consists of 14 residues. The ends were cut back, 4 bases at V and 0 bases at J, with 4 bases in the middle. CDR3 in DNA: TGTGCCAGCAGTGGGCCCTCTGGGGCCAACGTCCTGACTTTC. Translation gives CASSGPSGANVLTF.

This clonotype was seen more than once but under ten times. This chain links TRBV19 with TRBJ2-3, with TRBD2 as a possible D gene (6 bases). V shed 9 bases and J shed 0 bases, with 16 bases lying between them. The CDR3 runs to 15 residues. Looked up from germline, CDR1 is LNHDA and CDR2 is SQIVND (reference sequence). CDR3 sequence (DNA): TGTGCCAGCCCTGGAGGGTATACTAGCACAGATACGCAGTATTTT. It codes for CASPGGYTSTDTQYF. Complete variable domain (other parts from reference TRBV19 and TRBJ2-3): DGGITQSPKYLFRKEGQNVTLSCEQNLNHDAMYWYRQDPGQGLRLIYYSQIVNDFQKGDIAEGYSVSREKKESFPLTVTSAQKNPTAFYLCASPGGYTSTDTQYFGPGTRLTVL.